A single sample is the source of the 14 T cell receptor beta chains below, sequenced in a study of blood T cell repertoires in COVID-19. TCRdb's table, derived via immunoSEQ multiplex PCR, lists solely in-frame clones and lacks some. The table has 150,000 to 250,000 clones, 94% seen once. The sample was peripheral blood. The source of these receptors is a man aged 30 to 45 with COVID-19, enrolled during active disease.

The chain combines TRBV6-5 with TRBJ1-5; 10 nucleotides line up with TRBD1. CDR3 length: 13 residues. V lost 10 bases and J lost 3; bases outside the gene matches: 3. CDR1 is MNHEY, CDR2 SVGAGI, per germline. CDR3 DNA sequence: TGTGCCATTGGACAGGGGGACAATCAGCCCCAGCATTTT. This codes for CAIGQGDNQPQHF.

This chain links TRBV11-3 with TRBJ2-3; a possible D gene is TRBD1 (6 bases). There are 13 residues in the CDR3. V shed 5 bases and J shed 8 bases, with 14 bases lying between them. CDR1 is SGHNT and CDR2 is YENEEA in the germline V gene. The CDR3 here is CASSQTGTGTQYF. The CDR3 coding sequence is TGTGCCAGCAGCCAAACAGGGACCGGTACGCAGTATTTT.

The sample holds one count of this clone. The chain joins TRBV2 to TRBJ1-5; D uncertain. The CDR3 consists of 15 residues. Trimming pared 6 bases from V and 0 bases from J, leaving 12 bases between. The germline V gene has CDR1 SNHLY and CDR2 FYNNEI. The CDR3 region has the DNA TGTGCCAGCAGCGAACGAGCATATAGCAATCAGCCCCAGCATTTT. Protein: CASSERAYSNQPQHF.

The rearrangement links TRBV9 to TRBJ1-2; TRBD1 matches at 8 bases. Trimming took 3 bases from V and 1 from J; bases not matched to a gene: 8. CDR3 length: 16 amino acids. Germline CDR1 SGDLS, CDR2 YYNGEE. CDR3: CASSAQRDRINYGYTF. The CDR3 nucleotides read TGTGCCAGCAGCGCCCAACGGGACAGGATTAACTATGGCTACACCTTC.

The chain links TRBV19 to TRBJ1-1; possibly TRBD1 for D (5 bases). The CDR3 has 14 residues. The V gene lost 8 bases and the J gene lost 11 bases, with 24 bases spanning the gap. Germline V gives CDR1 LNHDA, CDR2 SQIVND (reference sequence). The CDR3 loop is CASLYSRGDNKAFF. CDR3 sequence (DNA): TGTGCCAGTCTTTATTCTAGGGGCGACAATAAGGCTTTCTTT.

The rearrangement joins TRBV9 to TRBJ2-1, with D hard to call. The CDR3 is 14 residues long. The germline V gene encodes CDR1 SGDLS and CDR2 YYNGEE. V gave up 4 bases and J gave up 7 bases, with 15 bases separating them. The CDR3 nucleotides are TGTGCCAGCAGCCAGGCAGGTGGAAGAAATGAGCAGTTCTTC. Translating gives CASSQAGGRNEQFF.

The chain is built from TRBV12-5 and TRBJ2-1; maybe TRBD1 (6 bases). V was cut by 6 bases and J by 4 bases, with 13 bases left in between. CDR3 length: 14 amino acids. Germline CDR1 LGHNT, CDR2 FRNRAP. The CDR3, as DNA: TGTGCTAGTGGAACCGGGACACCTTACAATGAGCAGTTCTTC. Translating it yields CASGTGTPYNEQFF.

This chain links TRBV12-3 or TRBV12-4 with TRBJ2-1; D is possibly TRBD2 (7 bases). V was cut by 5 bases and J by 8 bases, with 13 bases left in between. The CDR3 extends over 13 amino acids. CDR3 amino acids: CASSGGAWDEQFF. CDR3 sequence (DNA): TGTGCCAGCAGTGGGGGGGCCTGGGATGAGCAGTTCTTC.

The CDR3 protein is CASSPPPGTRPTGELFF. DNA for the CDR3: TGTGCCAGCAGCCCACCCCCTGGGACAAGACCCACCGGGGAGCTGTTTTTT. The chain uses TRBV7-6 and TRBJ2-2; perhaps TRBD1 as D (6 bases). Germline CDR1 and CDR2: SGHVS and FNYEAQ. This CDR3 contains 17 residues. V was cut by 5 bases and J by 4 bases, with 20 bases left in between.

The chain joins TRBV5-1 to TRBJ2-1; 7 nucleotides line up with TRBD1. With 5 bases clipped from V and 1 base from J, the junction kept 3 bases outside the gene matches. The CDR3 runs to 14 residues. The germline gives CDR1 SGHRS, CDR2 YFSETQ. The CDR3 loop reads CASRGTASYNEQFF. In nucleotides, the CDR3 is TGCGCCAGCAGAGGGACAGCTTCCTACAATGAGCAGTTCTTC.

The rearrangement joins TRBV19 to TRBJ1-6; 10 bases agree with TRBD1. The germline CDR1 and CDR2 sequences are LNHDA and SQIVND (reference sequence). This CDR3 has 13 residues. The ends lost 8 bases at V and 8 bases at J; junction bases unmatched: 3. The CDR3 region is CASRDRGDSPLHF. As DNA, the CDR3 is TGTGCCAGTCGGGACAGGGGAGATTCACCCCTCCACTTT.

The chain recombines TRBV30 with TRBJ2-1; 7 bases are shared with TRBD2. Germline CDR1 and CDR2: GTSNPN and SVGIG (reference sequence). CDR3 size: 14 residues. V shed 0 bases, J shed 12 bases, and the junction held 11 bases outside the gene matches. The CDR3 nucleotides are TGTGCCTGGAGTGTACAAGTTGGGAGGGCAGGGCAGTTCTTC. Its protein product is CAWSVQVGRAGQFF.

The rearrangement links TRBV19 to TRBJ1-2; 7 bases align to TRBD1. The CDR3 extends over 16 amino acids. V shed 0 bases and J 2 bases; nucleotides not matched to a gene: 6. Germline V lookup: CDR1 LNHDA, CDR2 SQIVND (reference sequence). CDR3 protein: CASSIEGADRNYGYTF. In nucleotides, the CDR3 is TGTGCCAGTAGTATAGAGGGAGCGGACAGGAACTATGGCTACACCTTC.

The rearrangement links TRBV5-1 to TRBJ1-5; the D gene is possibly TRBD1 (5 bases). CDR1 SGHRS and CDR2 YFSETQ come from the germline V gene. The V and J ends lost 4 bases and 0 bases respectively, with 11 bases between them. The CDR3 loop spans 15 amino acids. The CDR3 bases are TGCGCCAGCAGCAAAGACAGTTATAGCAATCAGCCCCAGCATTTT. This translates into CASSKDSYSNQPQHF.